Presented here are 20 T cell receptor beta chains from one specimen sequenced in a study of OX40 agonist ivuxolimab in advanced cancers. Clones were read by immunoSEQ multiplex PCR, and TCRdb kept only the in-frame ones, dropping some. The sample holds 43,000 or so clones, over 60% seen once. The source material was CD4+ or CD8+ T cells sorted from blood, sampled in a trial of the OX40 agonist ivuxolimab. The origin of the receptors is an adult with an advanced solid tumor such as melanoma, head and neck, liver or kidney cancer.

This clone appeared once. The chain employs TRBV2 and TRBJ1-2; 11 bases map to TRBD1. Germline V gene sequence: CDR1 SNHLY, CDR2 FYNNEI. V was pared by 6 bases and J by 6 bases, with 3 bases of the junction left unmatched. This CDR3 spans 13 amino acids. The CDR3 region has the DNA TGTGCCAGCAGGGGGACAGGGGGAGATGGCTACACCTTC. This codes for CASRGTGGDGYTF.

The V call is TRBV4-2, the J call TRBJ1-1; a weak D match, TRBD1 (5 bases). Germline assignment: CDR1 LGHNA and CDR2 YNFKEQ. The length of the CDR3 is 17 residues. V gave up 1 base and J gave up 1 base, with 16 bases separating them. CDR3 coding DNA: TGTGCCAGCAGCCAAGCTCCCAGGGCCCAGGGGAACACTGAAGCTTTCTTT. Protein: CASSQAPRAQGNTEAFF.

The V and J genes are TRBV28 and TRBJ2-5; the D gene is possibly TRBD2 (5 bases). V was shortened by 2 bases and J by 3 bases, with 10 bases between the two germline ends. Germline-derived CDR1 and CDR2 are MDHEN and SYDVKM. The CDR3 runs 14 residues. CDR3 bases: TGTGCCAGCAGTTTACCAGCGGTAAAAGAGACCCAGTACTTC. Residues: CASSLPAVKETQYF.

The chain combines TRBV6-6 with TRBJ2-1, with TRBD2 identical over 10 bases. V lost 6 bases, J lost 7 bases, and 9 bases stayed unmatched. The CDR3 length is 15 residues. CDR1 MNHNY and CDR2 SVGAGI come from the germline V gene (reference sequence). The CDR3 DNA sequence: TGTGCCAGCAGGCCTAGCGGGGGCCTGGGGAATGAGCAGTTCTTC. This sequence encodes CASRPSGGLGNEQFF.

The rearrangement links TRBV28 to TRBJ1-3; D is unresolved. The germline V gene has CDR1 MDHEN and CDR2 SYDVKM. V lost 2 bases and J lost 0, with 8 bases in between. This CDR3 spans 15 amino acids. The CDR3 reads CASSLTQSSGNTIYF. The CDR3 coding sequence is TGTGCCAGCAGTTTAACGCAGTCCTCTGGAAACACCATATATTTT.

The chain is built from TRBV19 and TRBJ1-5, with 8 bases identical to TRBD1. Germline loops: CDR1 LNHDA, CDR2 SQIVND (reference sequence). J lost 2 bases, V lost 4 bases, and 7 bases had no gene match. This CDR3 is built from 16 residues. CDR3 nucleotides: TGTGCCAGTAGTACGCAACCGACAGGGGGCAATCAGCCCCAGCATTTT. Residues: CASSTQPTGGNQPQHF.

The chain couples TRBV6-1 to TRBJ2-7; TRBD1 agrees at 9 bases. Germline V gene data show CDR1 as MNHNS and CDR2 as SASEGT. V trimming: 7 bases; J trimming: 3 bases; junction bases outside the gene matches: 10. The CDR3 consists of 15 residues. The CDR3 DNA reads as TGTGCCAGCATCCGGGACAGGGAGCACCGCTACGAGCAGTACTTC. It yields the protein CASIRDREHRYEQYF.

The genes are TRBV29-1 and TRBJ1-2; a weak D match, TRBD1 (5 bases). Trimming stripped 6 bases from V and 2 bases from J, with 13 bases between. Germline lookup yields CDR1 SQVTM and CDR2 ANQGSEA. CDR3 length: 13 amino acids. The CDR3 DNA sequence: TGCAGCGTGGGCCAGGGAGGGAACTATGGCTACACCTTC. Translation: CSVGQGGNYGYTF.

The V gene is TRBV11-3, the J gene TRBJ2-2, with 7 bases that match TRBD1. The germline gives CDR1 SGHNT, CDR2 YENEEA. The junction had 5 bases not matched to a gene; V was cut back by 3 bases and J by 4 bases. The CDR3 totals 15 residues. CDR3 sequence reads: CASSLGGQVTGELFF. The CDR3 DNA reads TGTGCCAGCAGCTTGGGTGGACAGGTCACCGGGGAGCTGTTTTTT.

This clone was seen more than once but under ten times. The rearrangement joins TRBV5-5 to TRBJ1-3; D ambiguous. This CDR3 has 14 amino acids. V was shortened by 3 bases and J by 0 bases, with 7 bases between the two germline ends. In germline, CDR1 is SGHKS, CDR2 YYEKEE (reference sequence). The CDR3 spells CASSSTVSGNTIYF. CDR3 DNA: TGTGCCAGCAGCTCAACAGTCTCTGGAAACACCATATATTTT.

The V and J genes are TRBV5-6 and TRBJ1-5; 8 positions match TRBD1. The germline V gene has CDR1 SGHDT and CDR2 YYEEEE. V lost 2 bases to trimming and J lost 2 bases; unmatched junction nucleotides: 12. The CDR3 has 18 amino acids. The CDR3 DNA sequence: TGTGCCAGCAGCTTCCTGCGTGGGCAGGGGGCCGGCAATCAGCCCCAGCATTTT. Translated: CASSFLRGQGAGNQPQHF.

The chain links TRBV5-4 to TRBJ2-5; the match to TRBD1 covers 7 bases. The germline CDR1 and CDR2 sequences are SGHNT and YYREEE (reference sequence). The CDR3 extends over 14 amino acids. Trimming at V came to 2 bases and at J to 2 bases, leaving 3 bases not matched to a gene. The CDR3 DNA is TGTGCCAGCAGCTTCCAGACAGGGCAAGAGACCCAGTACTTC. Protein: CASSFQTGQETQYF.

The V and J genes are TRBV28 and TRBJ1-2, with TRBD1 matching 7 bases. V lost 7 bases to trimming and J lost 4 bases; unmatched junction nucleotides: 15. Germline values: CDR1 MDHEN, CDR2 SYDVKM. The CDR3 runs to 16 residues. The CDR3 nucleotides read TGTGCCAGCAACGCAGGGTCTACAGGGGAGGGCTATGGCTACACCTTC. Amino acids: CASNAGSTGEGYGYTF.

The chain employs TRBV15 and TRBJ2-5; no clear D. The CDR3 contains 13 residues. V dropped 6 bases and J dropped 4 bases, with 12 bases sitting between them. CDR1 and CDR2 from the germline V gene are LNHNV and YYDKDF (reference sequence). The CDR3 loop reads CATRSRQSETQYF. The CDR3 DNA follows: TGTGCCACCAGGTCTCGGCAATCAGAGACCCAGTACTTC.

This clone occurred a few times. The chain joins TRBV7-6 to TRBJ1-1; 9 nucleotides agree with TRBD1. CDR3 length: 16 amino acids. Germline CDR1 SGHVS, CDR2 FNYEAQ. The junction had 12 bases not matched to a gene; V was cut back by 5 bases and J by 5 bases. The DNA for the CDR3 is TGTGCCAGCAGCCCAAATTTACAGGGGGCATCGACTGAAGCTTTCTTT. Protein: CASSPNLQGASTEAFF.

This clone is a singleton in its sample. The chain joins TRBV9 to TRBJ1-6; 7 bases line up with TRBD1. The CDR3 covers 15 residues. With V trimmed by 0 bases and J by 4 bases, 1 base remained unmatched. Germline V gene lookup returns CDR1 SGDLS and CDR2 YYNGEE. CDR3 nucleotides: TGTGCCAGCAGCGTAGACAGGGGATATAATTCACCCCTCCACTTT. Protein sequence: CASSVDRGYNSPLHF.

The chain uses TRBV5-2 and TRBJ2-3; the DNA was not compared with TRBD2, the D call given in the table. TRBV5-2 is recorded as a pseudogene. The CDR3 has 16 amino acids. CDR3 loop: CASSPLAGGATDTQYF. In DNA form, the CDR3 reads TGTGCCAGCAGCCCACTAGCGGGAGGGGCCACAGATACGCAGTATTTT.

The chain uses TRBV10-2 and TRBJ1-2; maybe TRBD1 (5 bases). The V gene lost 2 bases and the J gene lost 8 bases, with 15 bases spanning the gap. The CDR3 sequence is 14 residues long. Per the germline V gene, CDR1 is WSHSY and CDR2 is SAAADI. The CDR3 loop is CASSEGGGVTGYTF. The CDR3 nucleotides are TGCGCCAGCAGTGAGGGGGGAGGCGTTACCGGCTACACCTTC.

The CDR3 nucleotides read TGTGCCAGCAATAAAGAGAGGACTGAAGCTTTCTTT. Translating gives CASNKERTEAFF. The chain employs TRBV28 and TRBJ1-1; the D is unclear. V gave up 7 bases and J gave up 5 bases, with 11 bases separating them. The V gene's germline CDR1 is MDHEN and CDR2 SYDVKM. The CDR3 is 12 amino acids.

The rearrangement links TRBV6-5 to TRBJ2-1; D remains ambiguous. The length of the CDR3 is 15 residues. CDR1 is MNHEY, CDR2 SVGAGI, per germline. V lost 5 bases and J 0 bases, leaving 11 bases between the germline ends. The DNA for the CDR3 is TGTGCCAGCAGTGGTGGGTTTAGCTCCTACAATGAGCAGTTCTTC. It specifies CASSGGFSSYNEQFF.